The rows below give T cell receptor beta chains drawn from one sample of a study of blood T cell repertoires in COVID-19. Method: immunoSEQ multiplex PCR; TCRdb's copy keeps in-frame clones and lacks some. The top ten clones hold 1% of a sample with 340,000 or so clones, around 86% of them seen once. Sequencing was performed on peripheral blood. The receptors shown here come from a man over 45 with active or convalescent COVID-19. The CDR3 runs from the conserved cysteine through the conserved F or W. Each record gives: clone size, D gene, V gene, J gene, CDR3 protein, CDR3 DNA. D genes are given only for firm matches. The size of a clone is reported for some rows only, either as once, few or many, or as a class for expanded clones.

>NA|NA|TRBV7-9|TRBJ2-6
CASSPSGTGANVLTF
TGTGCCAGCAGTCCCTCGGGGACTGGGGCCAACGTCCTGACTTTC
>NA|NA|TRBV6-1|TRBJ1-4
CASSEALANEKLFF
TGTGCCAGCAGTGAAGCGCTAGCTAATGAAAAACTGTTTTTT
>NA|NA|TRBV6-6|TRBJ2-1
CASLTHNEQFF
TGTGCCAGCCTGACTCACAATGAGCAGTTCTTC
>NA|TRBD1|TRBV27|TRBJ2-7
CASARDRVFYEQYF
TGTGCCAGCGCCCGGGACAGGGTTTTCTACGAGCAGTACTTC
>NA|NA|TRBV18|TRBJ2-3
CASSPQGIHTDTQYF
TGTGCCAGCTCACCACAGGGGATCCACACAGATACGCAGTATTTT
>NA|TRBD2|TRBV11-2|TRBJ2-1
CASSLFLAGGDEQFF
TGTGCCAGCAGCTTATTTCTAGCGGGAGGGGATGAGCAGTTCTTC
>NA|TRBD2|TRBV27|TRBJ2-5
CASSRLAGVETQYF
TGTGCCAGCAGCCGACTAGCGGGAGTGGAGACCCAGTACTTC
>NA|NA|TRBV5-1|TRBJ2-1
CASSLGAVSYNEQFF
TGCGCCAGCAGCTTGGGAGCGGTCTCCTACAATGAGCAGTTCTTC
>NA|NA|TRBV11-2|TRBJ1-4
CASSLDRRGGNEKLFF
TGTGCCAGCAGCTTAGATCGGAGGGGGGGTAATGAAAAACTGTTTTTT
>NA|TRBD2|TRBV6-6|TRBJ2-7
CASSPRRAGASYEQYF
TGTGCCAGCAGTCCCCGTAGAGCGGGAGCTTCCTACGAGCAGTACTTC
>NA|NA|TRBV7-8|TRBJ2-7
CASSLARYEQYF
TGTGCCAGCAGCTTAGCGCGATACGAGCAGTACTTC
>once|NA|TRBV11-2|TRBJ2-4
CASSLAATGDIQYF
TGTGCCAGCAGCTTAGCTGCAACGGGAGACATTCAGTACTTC
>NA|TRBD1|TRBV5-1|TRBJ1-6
CASSLAAGQGSNSPLHF
TGCGCCAGCAGCTTGGCGGCAGGACAGGGGAGTAATTCACCCCTCCACTTT
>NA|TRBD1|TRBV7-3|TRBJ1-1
CASSLWGSGQGNTEAFF
TGTGCCAGCAGCTTATGGGGATCCGGACAGGGCAACACTGAAGCTTTCTTT
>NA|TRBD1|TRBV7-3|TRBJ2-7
CASSLSGTGVYEQYF
TGTGCCAGCAGCTTAAGTGGGACAGGGGTCTACGAGCAGTACTTC
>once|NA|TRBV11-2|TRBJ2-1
CASSLVGRGPTNEQFF
TGTGCCAGCAGCTTAGTCGGCAGGGGCCCAACTAATGAGCAGTTCTTC
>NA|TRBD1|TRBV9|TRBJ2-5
CASSVGTGSQETQYF
TGTGCCAGCAGCGTAGGGACAGGGTCCCAAGAGACCCAGTACTTC
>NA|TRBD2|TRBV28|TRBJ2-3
CASNTRAGADTQYF
TGTGCCAGCAATACCCGAGCGGGGGCAGATACGCAGTATTTT
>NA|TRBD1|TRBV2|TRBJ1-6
CASTNLGQGAFTNSPLHF
TGTGCCAGCACTAACCTAGGACAGGGGGCGTTTACGAATTCACCCCTCCACTTT
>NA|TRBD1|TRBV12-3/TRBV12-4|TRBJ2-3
CASNTGVPDTQYF
TGTGCCAGCAATACAGGGGTCCCAGATACGCAGTATTTT
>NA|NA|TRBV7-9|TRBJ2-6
CASRGAGSGANVLTF
TGTGCCAGCAGAGGGGCCGGCTCTGGGGCCAACGTCCTGACTTTC
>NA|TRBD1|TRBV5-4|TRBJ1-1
CASSWSDRGFPEAFF
TGTGCCAGCAGCTGGTCAGACAGGGGCTTCCCCGAAGCTTTCTTT
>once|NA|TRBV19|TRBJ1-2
CASSIGAVYHDGYTF
TGTGCCAGTAGTATAGGGGCAGTGTACCATGATGGCTACACCTTC
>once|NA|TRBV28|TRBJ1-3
CASSLGTSGNTIYF
TGTGCCAGCAGCCTAGGAACGTCTGGAAACACCATATATTTT
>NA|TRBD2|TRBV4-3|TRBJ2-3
CASSQGAGVGTDTQYF
TGCGCCAGCAGCCAAGGCGCGGGGGTGGGCACAGATACGCAGTATTTT
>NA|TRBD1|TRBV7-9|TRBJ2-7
CASSPGQWDQESQYF
TGTGCCAGCAGCCCGGGACAGTGGGACCAGGAATCTCAGTACTTC
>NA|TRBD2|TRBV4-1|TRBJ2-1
CASSNGLAVNEQFF
TGCGCCAGCAGCAACGGACTAGCGGTCAATGAGCAGTTCTTC
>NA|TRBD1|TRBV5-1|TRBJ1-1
CASSPWTGNTEAFF
TGCGCCAGCAGCCCCTGGACAGGGAACACTGAAGCTTTCTTT
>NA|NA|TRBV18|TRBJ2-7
CASSPTSVNLDEQYF
TGTGCCAGCTCACCCACCAGTGTAAACCTTGACGAGCAGTACTTC
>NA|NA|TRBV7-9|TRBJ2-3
CASSTSRTDTQYF
TGTGCCAGCAGCACTAGCCGCACAGATACGCAGTATTTT
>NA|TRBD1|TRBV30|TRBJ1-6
CAWTPAGGYNSPLHF
TGTGCCTGGACCCCGGCAGGGGGCTACAATTCACCCCTCCACTTT
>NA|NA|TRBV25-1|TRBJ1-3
CASSPGGPPTIYF
TGTGCCAGCAGCCCTGGGGGCCCCCCGACCATATATTTT
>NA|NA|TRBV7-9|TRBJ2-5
CASSLSLEQETQYF
TGTGCCAGCAGCTTATCTCTGGAGCAAGAGACCCAGTACTTC
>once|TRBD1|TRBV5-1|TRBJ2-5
CASSFTDRVQETQYF
TGCGCCAGCAGCTTTACCGACAGGGTCCAAGAGACCCAGTACTTC
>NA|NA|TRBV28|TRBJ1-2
CASLGPSGYTF
TGTGCCAGCCTAGGCCCTAGCGGCTACACCTTC
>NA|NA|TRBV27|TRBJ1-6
CASRHQDSPLHF
TGTGCCAGCAGGCACCAGGATTCACCCCTCCACTTT
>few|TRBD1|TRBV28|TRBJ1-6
CASREWTGQNSPLHF
TGTGCCAGCAGGGAGTGGACAGGGCAGAATTCACCCCTCCACTTT
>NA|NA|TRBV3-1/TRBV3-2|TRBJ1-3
CASSSGLPLPIYF
TGTGCCAGCAGCTCGGGACTCCCCCTCCCCATATATTTT
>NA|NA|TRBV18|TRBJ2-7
CASSLGLSYEQYF
TGTGCCAGCTCCTTGGGACTCTCCTACGAGCAGTACTTC
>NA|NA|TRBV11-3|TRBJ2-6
CASSSESSGANVLTF
TGTGCCAGCAGCTCAGAGAGCTCTGGGGCCAACGTCCTGACTTTC
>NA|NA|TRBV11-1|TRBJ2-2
CASSRTGELFF
TGTGCCAGCAGCCGTACCGGGGAGCTGTTTTTT
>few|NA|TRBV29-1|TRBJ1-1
CSVGRGTEAFF
TGCAGCGTTGGCCGGGGCACTGAAGCTTTCTTT
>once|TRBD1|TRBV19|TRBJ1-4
CASSQTGELSEKLFF
TGTGCCAGTAGTCAAACAGGGGAGCTGTCCGAAAAACTGTTTTTT
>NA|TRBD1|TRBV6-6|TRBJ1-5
CASSRRDRAQPQHF
TGTGCCAGCAGTCGCCGGGACAGGGCCCAGCCCCAGCATTTT
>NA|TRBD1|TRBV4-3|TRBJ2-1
CASSQDQGAFDNEQFF
TGCGCCAGCAGCCAAGATCAGGGGGCGTTCGACAATGAGCAGTTCTTC
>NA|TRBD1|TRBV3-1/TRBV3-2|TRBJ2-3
CASTTGAGASTDTQYF
TGTGCCAGCACCACAGGGGCAGGGGCCAGCACAGATACGCAGTATTTT
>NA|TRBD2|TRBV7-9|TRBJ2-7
CASTVAGEQYEQYF
TGTGCCAGCACCGTAGCGGGAGAGCAATACGAGCAGTACTTC
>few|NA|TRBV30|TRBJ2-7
CAWSRKTASYEQYF
TGTGCCTGGAGCCGCAAGACAGCCTCCTACGAGCAGTACTTC
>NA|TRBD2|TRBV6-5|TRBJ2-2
CASRETSENTGELFF
TGTGCCAGCAGAGAGACTAGCGAGAACACCGGGGAGCTGTTTTTT
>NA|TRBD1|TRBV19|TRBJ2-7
CASSIRQGPSYEQYF
TGTGCCAGTAGTATCCGACAGGGGCCCTCCTACGAGCAGTACTTC
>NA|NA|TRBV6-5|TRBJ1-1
CASLEGTHTEAFF
TGTGCCAGCCTCGAGGGAACGCACACTGAAGCTTTCTTT
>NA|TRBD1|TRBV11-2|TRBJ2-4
CASSPRQGIAKNIQYF
TGTGCCAGCAGCCCCCGACAGGGAATCGCCAAAAACATTCAGTACTTC